A single sample is the source of the 6 T cell receptor delta chains below, sequenced in a study of gamma-delta T cells after stem cell transplantation. TCRdb reran clone calling via CATT on the RT-PCR reads. The sample holds roughly 12,000 delta-chain clones; 30% to 40% are singletons and the top ten take 2.5% to 3.5%. Material for sequencing was gamma-delta T cells. These receptors all stem from a human donor. It is not recorded whose cells these are; they may come from a transplant donor.

This clone has just a few counts. CDR3 DNA sequence: TGTGCCTTTAATCGTCTACCGTCTGGGGCATCCCACACCGATAAACTCATCTTT. Its translation: CAFNRLPSGASHTDKLIF. The chain employs TRDV3 and TRDJ1, with D perhaps matching TRDD3 (6 bases). In germline, CDR1 is TVYSNPD, CDR2 GDNSRS (reference sequence). The CDR3 sequence is 18 residues long. Trimming took 1 base from V and 0 from J, leaving 24 bases between them.

The CDR3 region is CALGESPPKYWGIPTDKLIF. CDR3 sequence (DNA): TGTGCTCTTGGGGAATCCCCCCCAAAGTACTGGGGGATACCTACCGATAAACTCATCTTT. The chain uses TRDV1 and TRDJ1; 12 bases fit TRDD3. Trimming took 2 bases from V and 2 from J; bases not matched to a gene: 15. CDR1 is TSWWSYY and CDR2 is QGS in the germline V gene. CDR3 length equals 20 residues.

The chain employs TRDV1 and TRDJ2, with D possibly TRDD2 on 6 matching bases. In germline, CDR1 is TSWWSYY, CDR2 QGS. This CDR3 region has 19 residues. Between the trimmed V and J ends, which lost 4 bases and 0 bases, there was a span of 21 bases. The CDR3 sequence: CALGALFLPAYSLTAQLFF. The DNA of the CDR3 is TGTGCTCTTGGGGCCCTCTTCCTTCCCGCCTATTCTTTGACAGCACAACTCTTCTTT.

Points on this clone: Germline and junction disagree at one end, which may indicate a read error. Other DNA sequences in this specimen translate into the identical CDR3. This chain joins TRDV2 and TRDJ3; 8 nucleotides line up with TRDD3. CDR1 and CDR2 (germline): GEAIGNYY, EKD. The CDR3 covers 17 residues. CDR3 sequence reads: CACDVLGGSWDTRQMFF. CDR3 DNA sequence: TGTGCTTGTGACGTACTGGGGGGCTCCTGGGACACCCGACAGATGTTTTTC.

The chain has TRAV29/DV5 and TRDJ3; 11 nucleotides agree with TRDD3. Germline V lookup: CDR1 NSMFDY, CDR2 ISSIKDK. The CDR3 totals 20 residues. V lost 0 bases and J lost 2; bases outside the gene matches: 10. In nucleotides, the CDR3 is TGTGCAGCAAGCGGGGTCTACTGGGGGATATACCCCTGGGACACCCGACAGATGTTTTTC. Protein: CAASGVYWGIYPWDTRQMFF. Variable domain in full (rest from reference TRAV29/DV5 and TRDJ3): DQQVKQNSPSLSVQEGRISILNCDYTNSMFDYFLWYKKYPAEGPTFLISISSIKDKNEDGRFTVFLNKSAKHLSLHIVPSQPGDSAVYFCAASGVYWGIYPWDTRQMFFGTGIKLFVEP.

The V gene is TRDV3, the J gene TRDJ1; 7 bases line up with TRDD3. The CDR3 consists of 18 residues. The V segment lost 4 bases and the J segment 3 bases; nucleotides outside the gene matches: 23. Germline V gene lookup returns CDR1 TVYSNPD and CDR2 GDNSRS (reference sequence). The CDR3 protein is CACNSCWGRRGEADKLIF. The CDR3 coding sequence is TGTGCCTGTAATTCGTGTTGGGGGAGACGCGGGGAGGCCGATAAACTCATCTTT. Full variable domain (rest looked up from reference TRDV3 and TRDJ1): CDKVTQSSPDQTVASGSEVVLLCTYDTVYSNPDLFWYRIRPDYSFQFVFYGDNSRSEGADFTQGRFSVKHILTQKAFHLVISPVRTEDSATYYCACNSCWGRRGEADKLIFGKGTRVTVEP.